Below, 8 T cell receptor beta chains from the same sample are listed, as sequenced in a study of STAT5B mutations in CD4+ large granular lymphocyte leukemia. Only in-frame clones appear in the TCRdb table, and some are missing; sequencing was by immunoSEQ multiplex PCR. The sample lists some 30,000 clones; over 70% were seen once. The sequencing sample was made of CD4+ T cells from blood buffy coats. The receptors derive from a human donor in good health.

The genes are TRBV5-5 and TRBJ2-7; D might be TRBD1 or TRBD2, each matching 5 bases. V gave up 0 bases and J gave up 5 bases, with 18 bases separating them. The CDR3 runs to 16 residues. Germline values: CDR1 SGHKS, CDR2 YYEKEE (reference sequence). The chain's CDR3 is CASSLAVRAEVHEQYF. DNA for the CDR3: TGTGCCAGCAGCTTGGCCGTCAGGGCGGAGGTCCACGAGCAGTACTTC.

For the CDR3, the DNA is TGTGCCAGCAGCTTAACGGCAGGGGGGGGCTACACCTTC. Protein product: CASSLTAGGGYTF. The J gene is TRBJ1-2, the V gene TRBV7-3, with 7 bases that match TRBD1. Germline CDR1 reads SGHTA; CDR2 reads FQGTGA. The CDR3 spans 13 residues. V shed 0 bases, J shed 8 bases, and the junction held 3 bases outside the gene matches.

The chain links TRBV7-2 to TRBJ2-1; 10 bases agree with TRBD2. The CDR3 runs to 13 residues. The germline CDR1 and CDR2 sequences are SGHTA and FQGNSA. V was pared by 1 base and J by 10 bases, with 1 base of the junction left unmatched. This CDR3 reads CASSLGTSGEQFF. In DNA, the CDR3 is TGTGCCAGCAGCTTAGGGACTAGCGGAGAGCAGTTCTTC.

The V and J genes are TRBV5-4 and TRBJ1-2, with D perhaps matching TRBD1 (5 bases). The V and J ends lost 0 bases and 6 bases respectively, with 9 bases between them. The germline CDR1 and CDR2 sequences are SGHNT and YYREEE (reference sequence). The CDR3 totals 13 residues. CDR3 protein: CASSLGGRDGYTF. The DNA of the CDR3 is TGTGCCAGCAGCTTGGGGGGACGGGATGGCTACACCTTC.

This clone was counted between two and nine times. The chain is built from TRBV6-5 and TRBJ1-6; 8 nucleotides agree with TRBD1. The germline CDR1 and CDR2 sequences are MNHEY and SVGAGI. This CDR3 has 16 amino acids. V trimming: 0 bases; J trimming: 6 bases; junction bases outside the gene matches: 4. The CDR3 loop reads CASSYSWDRPNSPLHF. The CDR3 DNA reads TGTGCCAGCAGTTACTCTTGGGACAGGCCTAATTCACCCCTCCACTTT.

This sequence joins TRBV2 and TRBJ1-6, with D tentatively TRBD1 (6 bases). CDR1 is SNHLY and CDR2 is FYNNEI in the germline V gene. This CDR3 has 15 residues. V gave up 2 bases and J gave up 14 bases, with 19 bases separating them. The CDR3 spells CASSELGGPTEALHF. The CDR3 DNA reads as TGTGCCAGCAGTGAATTGGGGGGGCCCACTGAGGCCCTCCACTTT.

This clone showed up just a few times. The chain uses TRBV30 and TRBJ1-2, with D possibly matching TRBD1 (6 bases). This CDR3 comprises 10 residues. Per germline, CDR1 GTSNPN and CDR2 SVGIG (reference sequence). The V end was cut by 5 bases, the J end by 8 bases, with 9 bases between. The CDR3 here is CAWLQGGYTF. The CDR3 bases are TGTGCCTGGTTACAGGGCGGCTACACCTTC.

The chain links TRBV21-1 to TRBJ1-5. TRBV21-1 is a pseudogene locus. This CDR3 comprises 13 residues. The CDR3 region is CASLEDSNQPQHF. In DNA form, the CDR3 reads TGTGCCAGCCTGGAGGATTCCAATCAGCCCCAGCATTTT.